The 14 T cell receptor beta chains below come from one sample, sequenced in a study of control samples from healthy donors and cancer patients. Clones were read by immunoSEQ multiplex PCR, and TCRdb kept only the in-frame ones, dropping some. The sample includes approximately 52,000 clones, approximately 94% of them seen just once. Sequenced sample: blood. These receptors were taken from a woman between 18 and 30 years old in good health.

In this sample, this clone turned up a few times. V and J are TRBV21-1 and TRBJ1-4. TRBV21-1 is an annotated pseudogene. The CDR3 totals 17 residues. CDR3 coding DNA: TGTGCCAGCAGCAAAGCGCGCTGGAGGCAGAAAAATGAAAAACTGTTTTTT. Translation gives CASSKARWRQKNEKLFF.

This rearrangement joins TRBV6-1 to TRBJ2-7; D remains unclear. The CDR3 has 14 amino acids. Looked up from germline, CDR1 is MNHNS and CDR2 is SASEGT. V dropped 3 bases and J dropped 6 bases, with 15 bases sitting between them. CDR3 nucleotides: TGTGCCAGCAGTGAGAGGTTTTGGCGCGGCGAGCAGTACTTC. Residues: CASSERFWRGEQYF.

The rearrangement joins TRBV6-5 to TRBJ1-2; tentative D call: TRBD1 (5 bases). CDR3 length equals 11 residues. Germline V gives CDR1 MNHEY, CDR2 SVGAGI. V lost 6 bases and J 6 bases, leaving 8 bases between the germline ends. CDR3 DNA: TGTGCCAGCAGACAGGTGGATGGCTACACCTTC. It encodes CASRQVDGYTF.

The chain employs TRBV15 and TRBJ2-1; TRBD1 matches at 7 bases. The trim removed 0 bases at V and 9 bases at J, leaving 11 bases unmatched. This CDR3 has 16 amino acids. Per germline, CDR1 LNHNV and CDR2 YYDKDF (reference sequence). CDR3 residues: CATSRDRGGAFSEQFF. CDR3 DNA: TGTGCCACCAGCAGAGATCGAGGGGGCGCATTTAGTGAGCAGTTCTTC.

The chain has TRBV7-2 and TRBJ2-1; 10 bases align to TRBD2. V was clipped by 3 bases and J by 7 bases; unmatched bases: 6. This CDR3 is 15 amino acids long. The germline V gene has CDR1 SGHTA and CDR2 FQGNSA. CDR3 residues: CASSFSGGAGNEQFF. CDR3 DNA sequence: TGTGCCAGCAGCTTCAGCGGGGGGGCCGGGAATGAGCAGTTCTTC.

The V call is TRBV9, the J call TRBJ1-2, with D possibly being TRBD1 (5 bases). The V and J ends lost 3 bases and 4 bases respectively, with 13 bases between them. This CDR3 region has 14 residues. The germline CDR1 and CDR2 sequences are SGDLS and YYNGEE. CDR3 in amino acids: CASSEPRGSYGYTF. CDR3 nucleotides: TGTGCCAGCAGCGAGCCTAGGGGTTCCTATGGCTACACCTTC.

The chain joins TRBV6-5 to TRBJ1-5; possibly TRBD1 for D (5 bases). V lost 6 bases and J lost 9, with 18 bases in between. This CDR3 region has 14 residues. From germline, CDR1 is MNHEY and CDR2 SVGAGI. CDR3 DNA: TGTGCCAGCAGGAGGGAGGGAGGGGAAGGGCCCCAGCATTTT. Its translation is CASRREGGEGPQHF.

The DNA of the CDR3 is TGTGCCAGCAGCTGGGGGCGGGGGGGCACAGATACGCAGTATTTT. Its translation is CASSWGRGGTDTQYF. The chain employs TRBV27 and TRBJ2-3, with 8 bases fitting TRBD2. The CDR3 is 15 amino acids. Germline V gene data show CDR1 as MNHEY and CDR2 as SMNVEV (reference sequence). V lost 6 bases to trimming and J lost 1 base; unmatched junction nucleotides: 6.

CDR3: CASGMGLPLDYGYTF. The DNA for the CDR3 is TGTGCCAGCGGAATGGGACTCCCCCTCGACTATGGCTACACCTTC. The chain couples TRBV6-5 to TRBJ1-2; maybe TRBD1 (5 bases). Deletions cut 8 bases from V and 3 bases from J, with 19 bases between. Germline CDR1 MNHEY, CDR2 SVGAGI. The CDR3 has 15 amino acids.

This clone showed up just once. The J gene is TRBJ1-2, the V gene TRBV6-6, with TRBD1 identical over 8 bases. The CDR3 extends over 15 amino acids. Germline lookup yields CDR1 MNHNY and CDR2 SVGAGI (reference sequence). Losses at the gene ends were 7 bases for V and 5 bases for J; bases not matched to a gene: 12. CDR3 region: CASTPNRGETYGYTF. CDR3 coding DNA: TGTGCCAGCACCCCCAACAGGGGGGAGACTTATGGCTACACCTTC.

This clone was seen a handful of times. The chain carries TRBV6-5 and TRBJ2-6; 8 bases are a match to TRBD1. J lost 1 base, V lost 7 bases, and 3 bases had no gene match. This CDR3 has 15 amino acids. Looked up from germline, CDR1 is MNHEY and CDR2 is SVGAGI. CDR3 DNA: TGTGCCAGCACAGGGGGCGCGTCTGGGGCCAACGTCCTGACTTTC. Its translation: CASTGGASGANVLTF.

The chain carries TRBV5-5 and TRBJ2-2; D call uncertain. V was shortened by 1 base and J by 4 bases, with 11 bases between the two germline ends. The CDR3 length is 15 residues. CDR1 is SGHKS, CDR2 YYEKEE, per germline (reference sequence). The CDR3 region is CASSLIGPTTGELFF. As DNA, the CDR3 is TGTGCCAGCAGCTTGATCGGGCCTACCACCGGGGAGCTGTTTTTT.

The V and J genes are TRBV11-2 and TRBJ1-1, with D perhaps TRBD1 (5 bases). Trimming shortened V by 5 bases and J by 5 bases, and 12 bases separated the two germline ends. In germline, CDR1 is SGHAT, CDR2 FQNNGV. This CDR3 has 13 residues. CDR3 amino acids: CASSRAGPTEAFF. The CDR3 DNA reads as TGTGCCAGCAGCCGTGCGGGGCCAACTGAAGCTTTCTTT.

CDR3: CASSVASKVAEAFF. The CDR3 DNA is TGTGCCAGCAGCGTAGCTAGTAAAGTGGCTGAAGCTTTCTTT. The rearrangement links TRBV9 to TRBJ1-1; no clear D gene. Looked up from germline, CDR1 is SGDLS and CDR2 is YYNGEE. V was trimmed by 0 bases and J by 6 bases, leaving 12 bases between them. The CDR3 is made up of 14 amino acids. Full variable domain (missing parts from reference TRBV9 and TRBJ1-1): DSGVTQTPKHLITATGQRVTLRCSPRSGDLSVYWYQQSLDQGLQFLIQYYNGEERAKGNILERFSAQQFPDLHSELNLSSLELGDSALYFCASSVASKVAEAFFGQGTRLTVV.